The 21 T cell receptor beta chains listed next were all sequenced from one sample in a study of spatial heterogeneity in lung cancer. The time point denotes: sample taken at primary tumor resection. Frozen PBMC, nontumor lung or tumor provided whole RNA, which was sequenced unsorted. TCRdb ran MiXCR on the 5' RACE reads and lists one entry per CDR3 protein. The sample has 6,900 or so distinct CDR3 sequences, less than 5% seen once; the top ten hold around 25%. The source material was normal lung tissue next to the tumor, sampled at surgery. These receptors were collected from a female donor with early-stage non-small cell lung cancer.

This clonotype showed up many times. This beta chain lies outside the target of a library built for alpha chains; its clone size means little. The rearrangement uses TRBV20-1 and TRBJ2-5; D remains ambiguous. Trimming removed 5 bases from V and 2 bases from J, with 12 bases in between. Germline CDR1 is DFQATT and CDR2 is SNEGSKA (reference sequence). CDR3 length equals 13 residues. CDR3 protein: CSALLKGQETQYF. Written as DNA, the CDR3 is TGCAGTGCTTTGCTCAAAGGTCAAGAGACCCAGTACTTC.

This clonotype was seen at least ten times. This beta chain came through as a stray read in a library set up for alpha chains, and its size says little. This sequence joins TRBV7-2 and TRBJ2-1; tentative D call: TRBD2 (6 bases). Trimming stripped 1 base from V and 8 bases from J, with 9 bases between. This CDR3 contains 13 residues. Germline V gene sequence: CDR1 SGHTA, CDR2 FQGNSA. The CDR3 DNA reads TGTGCCAGCAGCTTAGGGAGGGTCGATGAGCAGTTCTTC. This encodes CASSLGRVDEQFF. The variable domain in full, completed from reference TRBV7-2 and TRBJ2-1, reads GAGVSQSPSNKVTEKGKDVELRCDPISGHTALYWYRQSLGQGLEFLIYFQGNSAPDKSGLPSDRFSAERTGGSVSTLTIQRTQQEDSAVYLCASSLGRVDEQFFGPGTRLTVL.

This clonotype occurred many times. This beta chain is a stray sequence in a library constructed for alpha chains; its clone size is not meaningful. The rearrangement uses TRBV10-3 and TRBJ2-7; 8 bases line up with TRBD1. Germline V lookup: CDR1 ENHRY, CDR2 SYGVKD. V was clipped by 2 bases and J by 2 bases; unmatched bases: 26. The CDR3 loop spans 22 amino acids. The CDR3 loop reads CAISEPNQRSRARSGGPYEQYF. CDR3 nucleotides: TGTGCCATCAGTGAGCCCAACCAGCGGTCCAGGGCTAGGTCAGGGGGCCCCTACGAGCAGTACTTC.

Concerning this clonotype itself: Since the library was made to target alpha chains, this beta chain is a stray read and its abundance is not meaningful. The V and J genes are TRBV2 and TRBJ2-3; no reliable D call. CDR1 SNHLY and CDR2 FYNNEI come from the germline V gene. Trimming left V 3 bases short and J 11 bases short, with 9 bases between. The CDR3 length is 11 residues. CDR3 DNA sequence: TGTGCCAGCAGTGATCTGTGGGTGCAGTATTTT. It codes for CASSDLWVQYF.

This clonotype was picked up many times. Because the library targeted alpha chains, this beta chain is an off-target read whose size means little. CDR3 loop: CASSNSRGAETQYF. The CDR3 nucleotides read TGTGCCAGTAGCAATAGCAGGGGAGCGGAGACCCAGTACTTC. The V gene is TRBV19, the J gene TRBJ2-5; the D gene is possibly TRBD1 (6 bases). V was cut by 6 bases and J by 5 bases, with 16 bases left in between. The CDR3 totals 14 residues. Germline V gene data show CDR1 as LNHDA and CDR2 as SQIVND (reference sequence).

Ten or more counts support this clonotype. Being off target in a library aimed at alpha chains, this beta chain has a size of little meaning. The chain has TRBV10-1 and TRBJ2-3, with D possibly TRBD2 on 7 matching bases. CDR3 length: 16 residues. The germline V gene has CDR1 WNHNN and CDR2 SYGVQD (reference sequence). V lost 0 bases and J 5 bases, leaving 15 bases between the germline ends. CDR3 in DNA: TGCGCCAGCAGTGAGTCAACGGCGGGGGCGGGAGATACGCAGTATTTT. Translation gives CASSESTAGAGDTQYF.

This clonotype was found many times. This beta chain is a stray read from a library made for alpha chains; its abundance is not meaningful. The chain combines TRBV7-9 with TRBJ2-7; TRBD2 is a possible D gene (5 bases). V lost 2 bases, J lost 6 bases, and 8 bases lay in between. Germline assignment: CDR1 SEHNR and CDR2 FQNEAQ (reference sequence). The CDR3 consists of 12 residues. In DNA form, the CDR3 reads TGTGCCAGCAGCTTAAGGGCGGGCGAGCAGTACTTC. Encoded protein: CASSLRAGEQYF.

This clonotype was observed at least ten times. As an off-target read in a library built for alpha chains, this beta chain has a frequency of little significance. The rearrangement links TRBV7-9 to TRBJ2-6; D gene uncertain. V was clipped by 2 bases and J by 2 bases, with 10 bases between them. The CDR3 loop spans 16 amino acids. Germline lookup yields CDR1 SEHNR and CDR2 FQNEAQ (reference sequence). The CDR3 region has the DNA TGTGCCAGCAGCTTAAATGCTGTAGCTGGGGCCAACGTCCTGACTTTC. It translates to CASSLNAVAGANVLTF.

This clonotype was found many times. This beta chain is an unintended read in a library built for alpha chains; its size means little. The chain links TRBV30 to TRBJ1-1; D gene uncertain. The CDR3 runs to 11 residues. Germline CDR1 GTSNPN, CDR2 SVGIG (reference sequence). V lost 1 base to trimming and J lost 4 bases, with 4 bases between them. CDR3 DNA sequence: TGTGCCTGGAGTGACGGCACTGAAGCTTTCTTT. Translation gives CAWSDGTEAFF.

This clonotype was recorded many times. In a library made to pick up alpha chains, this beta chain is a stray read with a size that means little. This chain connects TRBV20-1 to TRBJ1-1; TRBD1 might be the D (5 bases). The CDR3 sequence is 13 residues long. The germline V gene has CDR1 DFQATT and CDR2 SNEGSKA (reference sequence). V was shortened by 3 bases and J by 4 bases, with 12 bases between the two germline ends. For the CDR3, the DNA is TGCAGTGCTAGTCATCAGGGACTCACTGAAGCTTTCTTT. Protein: CSASHQGLTEAFF.

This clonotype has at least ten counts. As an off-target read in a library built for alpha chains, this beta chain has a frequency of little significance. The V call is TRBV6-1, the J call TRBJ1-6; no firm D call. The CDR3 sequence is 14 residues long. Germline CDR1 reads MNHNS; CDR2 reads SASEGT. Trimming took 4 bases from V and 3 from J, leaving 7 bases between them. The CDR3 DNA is TGTGCCAGCAGTGTAAGGGACTATAATTCACCCCTCCACTTT. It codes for CASSVRDYNSPLHF.

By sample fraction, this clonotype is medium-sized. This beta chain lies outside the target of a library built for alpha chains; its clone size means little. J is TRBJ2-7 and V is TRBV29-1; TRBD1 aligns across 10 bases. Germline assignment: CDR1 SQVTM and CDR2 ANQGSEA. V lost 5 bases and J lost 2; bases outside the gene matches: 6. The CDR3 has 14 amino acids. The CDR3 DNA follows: TGCAGCGTTAACGGACAGGGGGTTACCTACGAGCAGTACTTC. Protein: CSVNGQGVTYEQYF.

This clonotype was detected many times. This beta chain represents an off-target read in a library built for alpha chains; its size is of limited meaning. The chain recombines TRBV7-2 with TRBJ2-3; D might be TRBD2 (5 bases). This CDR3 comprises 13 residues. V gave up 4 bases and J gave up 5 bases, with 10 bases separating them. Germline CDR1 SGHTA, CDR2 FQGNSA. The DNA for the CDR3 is TGTGCCAGCAGCTCGGACCGGGGAGATACGCAGTATTTT. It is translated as CASSSDRGDTQYF. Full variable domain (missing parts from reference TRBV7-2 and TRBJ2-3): GAGVSQSPSNKVTEKGKDVELRCDPISGHTALYWYRQSLGQGLEFLIYFQGNSAPDKSGLPSDRFSAERTGGSVSTLTIQRTQQEDSAVYLCASSSDRGDTQYFGPGTRLTVL.

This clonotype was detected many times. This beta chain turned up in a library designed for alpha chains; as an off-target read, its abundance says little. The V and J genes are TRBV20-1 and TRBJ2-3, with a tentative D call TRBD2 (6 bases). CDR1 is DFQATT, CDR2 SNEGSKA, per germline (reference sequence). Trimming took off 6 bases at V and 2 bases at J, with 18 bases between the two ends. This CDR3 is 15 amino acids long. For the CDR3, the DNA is TGCAGTGCCGGCGGGGAACTGGAACCCACAGATACGCAGTATTTT. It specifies CSAGGELEPTDTQYF.

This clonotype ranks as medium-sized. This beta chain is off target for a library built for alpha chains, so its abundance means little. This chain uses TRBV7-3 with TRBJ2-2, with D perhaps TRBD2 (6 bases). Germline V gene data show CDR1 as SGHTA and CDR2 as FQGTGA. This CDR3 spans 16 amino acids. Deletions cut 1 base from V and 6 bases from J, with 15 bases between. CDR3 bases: TGTGCCAGCAGCTTAAATGCGGGGTTTAAAGCCGGGGAGCTGTTTTTT. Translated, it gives CASSLNAGFKAGELFF.

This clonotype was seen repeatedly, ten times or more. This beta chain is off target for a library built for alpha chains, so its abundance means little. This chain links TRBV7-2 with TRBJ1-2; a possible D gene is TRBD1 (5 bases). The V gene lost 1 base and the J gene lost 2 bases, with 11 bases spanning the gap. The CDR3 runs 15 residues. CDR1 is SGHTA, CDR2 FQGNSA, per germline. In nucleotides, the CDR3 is TGTGCCAGCAGCTTAGGGGGCAGGGTAAACTATGGCTACACCTTC. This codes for CASSLGGRVNYGYTF.

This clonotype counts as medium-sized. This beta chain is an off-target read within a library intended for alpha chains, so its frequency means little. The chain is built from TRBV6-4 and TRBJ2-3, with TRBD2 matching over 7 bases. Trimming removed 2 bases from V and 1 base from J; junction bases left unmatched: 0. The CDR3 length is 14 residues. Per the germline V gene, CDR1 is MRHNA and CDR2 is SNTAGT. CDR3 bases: TGTGCCAGCAGTGACGCGGGGGGCACAGATACGCAGTATTTT. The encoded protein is CASSDAGGTDTQYF.

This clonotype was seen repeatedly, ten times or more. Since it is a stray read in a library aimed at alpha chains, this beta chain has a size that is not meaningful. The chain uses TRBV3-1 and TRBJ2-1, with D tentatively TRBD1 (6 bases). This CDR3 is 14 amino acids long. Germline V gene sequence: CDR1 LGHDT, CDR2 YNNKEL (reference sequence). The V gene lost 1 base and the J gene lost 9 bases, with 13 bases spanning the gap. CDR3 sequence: CASSQGRSGVEQFF. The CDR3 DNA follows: TGTGCCAGCAGCCAAGGTCGGTCAGGGGTTGAGCAGTTCTTC.

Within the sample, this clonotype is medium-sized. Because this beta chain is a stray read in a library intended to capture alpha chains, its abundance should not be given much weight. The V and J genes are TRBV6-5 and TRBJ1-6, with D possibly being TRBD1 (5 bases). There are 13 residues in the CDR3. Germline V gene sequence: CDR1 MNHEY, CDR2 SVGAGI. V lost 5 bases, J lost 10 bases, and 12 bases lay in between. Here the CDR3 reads CASSQQRGSPLHF. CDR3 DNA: TGTGCCAGCAGTCAACAGAGGGGATCACCCCTCCACTTT.

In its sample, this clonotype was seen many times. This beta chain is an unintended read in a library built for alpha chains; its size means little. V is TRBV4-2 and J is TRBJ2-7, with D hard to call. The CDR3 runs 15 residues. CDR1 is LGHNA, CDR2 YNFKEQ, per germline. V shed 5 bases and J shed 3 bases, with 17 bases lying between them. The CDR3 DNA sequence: TGTGCCAGCAGCGAAGCCGCTCCGGCCGGCTACGAGCAGTACTTC. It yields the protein CASSEAAPAGYEQYF.

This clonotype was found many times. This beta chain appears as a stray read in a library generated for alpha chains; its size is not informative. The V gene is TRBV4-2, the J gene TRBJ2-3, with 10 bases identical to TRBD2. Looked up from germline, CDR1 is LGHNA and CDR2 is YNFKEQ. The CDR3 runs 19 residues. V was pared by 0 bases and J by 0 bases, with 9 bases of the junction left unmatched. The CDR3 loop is CASSQDGLAGASSTDTQYF. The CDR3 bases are TGTGCCAGCAGCCAAGATGGGCTAGCGGGGGCCTCTAGCACAGATACGCAGTATTTT.